Below, one T cell receptor beta chain is given with its context. Using immunoSEQ multiplex PCR, the repertoire was profiled, and TCRdb retains in-frame clones only, with some absent. The sample lists tens of thousands of clones; around nine tenths were seen once. These data come from a study of OX40 agonist ivuxolimab in advanced cancers. Study as a whole: Allowance was made for prior anti-PD-1, anti-PD-L1 or anti-CTLA-4 therapy, and roughly 40% had some.

The CDR3 covers 16 residues. V was trimmed by 5 bases and J by 5 bases, leaving 21 bases between them. Per germline, CDR1 SGHVS and CDR2 FQNEAQ. The sequence came from an adult with an advanced solid tumor such as melanoma, head and neck, liver or kidney cancer. This chain uses TRBV7-8 with TRBJ2-5; possible D gene TRBD2, 5 bases. The sample in question was CD4+ or CD8+ T cells sorted from blood, obtained in a trial of the OX40 agonist ivuxolimab. Written as DNA, the CDR3 is TGTGCCAGCAGCCCAGGAGATCTTTCAACTAGGGAGACCCAGTACTTC. This gives the protein CASSPGDLSTRETQYF.